The 29 T cell receptor beta chains presented below share a single source sample, sequenced in a study of a mutant IDH1 vaccine in newly diagnosed glioma. The protocol was immunoSEQ multiplex PCR, while the TCRdb copy is restricted to in-frame clones and leaves out a portion. The sample carries about 60,000 clones, under 85% recorded once. Their specific antigens are unknown. Time point described: week 11, during vaccination. All doses held 300 ug of mutant IDH1 20-mer peptide, with topical imiquimod. The specimen was PBMCs, collected from a glioma patient whose treatment included an IDH1 peptide vaccine. The receptors come from a young man with glioma.

The V gene is TRBV19, the J gene TRBJ1-1; D may be TRBD1 (5 bases). The CDR3 has 13 residues. Germline CDR1 reads LNHDA; CDR2 reads SQIVND (reference sequence). Deletions cut 3 bases from V and 5 bases from J, with 10 bases between. The CDR3 loop is CASSMGGWTEAFF. As DNA, the CDR3 is TGTGCCAGTAGTATGGGGGGTTGGACTGAAGCTTTCTTT.

V and J are TRBV15 and TRBJ1-1; no definite D call. V lost 0 bases to trimming and J lost 1 base, with 9 bases between them. In germline, CDR1 is LNHNV, CDR2 YYDKDF (reference sequence). The CDR3 contains 15 residues. The CDR3 DNA sequence: TGTGCCACCAGCAGAGACAGGAGCGGGAACACTGAAGCTTTCTTT. Residues: CATSRDRSGNTEAFF.

The gene calls are TRBV6-1 and TRBJ1-2; TRBD1 aligns across 7 bases. From germline, CDR1 is MNHNS and CDR2 SASEGT. This CDR3 is built from 14 residues. V lost 2 bases and J lost 4; bases outside the gene matches: 4. The CDR3: CASSERGRTYGYTF. The CDR3 DNA reads as TGTGCCAGCAGTGAAAGGGGGCGCACCTATGGCTACACCTTC.

This clone has a single count. The chain employs TRBV2 and TRBJ2-7; no definite D call. This CDR3 has 15 residues. Germline lookup yields CDR1 SNHLY and CDR2 FYNNEI. V was shortened by 6 bases and J by 2 bases, with 17 bases between the two germline ends. For the CDR3, the DNA is TGTGCCAGCAGAACTCCGGGCCGCCAAGCCTACGAGCAGTACTTC. Translating it yields CASRTPGRQAYEQYF.

This clone was found a few times. V is TRBV7-2 and J is TRBJ1-2; 8 positions match TRBD1. The junction had 2 bases not matched to a gene; V was cut back by 1 base and J by 4 bases. The germline gives CDR1 SGHTA, CDR2 FQGNSA. This CDR3 has 14 residues. This CDR3 is CASSLGQGSYGYTF. In nucleotides, the CDR3 is TGTGCCAGCAGCTTAGGACAGGGGAGCTATGGCTACACCTTC.

This sequence joins TRBV5-6 and TRBJ2-5, with 7 nucleotides matching TRBD2. This CDR3 has 13 amino acids. Germline V lookup: CDR1 SGHDT, CDR2 YYEEEE. With V trimmed by 1 base and J by 7 bases, 4 bases remained unmatched. The CDR3 DNA reads as TGTGCCAGCAGCTTGTCGGGAGGAGGGACCCAGTACTTC. Translation: CASSLSGGGTQYF.

This clone is termed medium-sized. This chain joins TRBV29-1 and TRBJ2-7; 7 positions match TRBD1. From germline, CDR1 is SQVTM and CDR2 ANQGSEA. J gave up 5 bases and V 6 bases, and 4 bases lay outside the gene matches. The CDR3 contains 11 residues. The CDR3 here is CSVKTGDEQYF. The CDR3 DNA sequence: TGCAGCGTGAAAACAGGGGACGAGCAGTACTTC.

The rearrangement links TRBV7-8 to TRBJ1-3; TRBD1 might be the D (5 bases). The CDR3 spans 14 residues. CDR1 and CDR2 (germline): SGHVS, FQNEAQ. V shed 5 bases and J shed 4 bases, with 12 bases lying between them. CDR3 amino acids: CASSLGPGGNTIYF. The CDR3 DNA sequence: TGTGCCAGCAGCCTGGGACCGGGGGGAAACACCATATATTTT. Full variable domain (rest looked up from reference TRBV7-8 and TRBJ1-3): GAGVSQSPRYKVAKRGQDVALRCDPISGHVSLFWYQQALGQGPEFLTYFQNEAQLDKSGLPSDRFFAERPEGSVSTLKIQRTQQEDSAVYLCASSLGPGGNTIYFGEGSWLTVV.

V is TRBV6-1 and J is TRBJ1-2; 9 nucleotides match TRBD1. This CDR3 region has 14 residues. Germline V gene data show CDR1 as MNHNS and CDR2 as SASEGT. The V gene end was trimmed by 8 bases and the J gene end by 1 base; junction bases not matched to a gene: 5. The CDR3 bases are TGTGCCAGCGGCAAGACAGGGGGTAACTATGGCTACACCTTC. Its translation is CASGKTGGNYGYTF.

This rearrangement joins TRBV19 to TRBJ2-3; 13 nucleotides line up with TRBD2. V shed 5 bases and J 4 bases; nucleotides not matched to a gene: 9. This CDR3 contains 17 residues. Germline lookup yields CDR1 LNHDA and CDR2 SQIVND (reference sequence). Written as DNA, the CDR3 is TGTGCCAGTAGTGCGACGGGCACTAGCGGGAGGGCAGATACGCAGTATTTT. Translation: CASSATGTSGRADTQYF.

The V call is TRBV7-2, the J call TRBJ2-3; D is possibly TRBD2 (7 bases). Germline V lookup: CDR1 SGHTA, CDR2 FQGNSA. Trimming shortened V by 6 bases and J by 3 bases, and 19 bases separated the two germline ends. This CDR3 spans 16 amino acids. The CDR3 DNA reads TGTGCCAGCAGTTCTAAAGGGGGTAGCGGGACAGATACGCAGTATTTT. Translation gives CASSSKGGSGTDTQYF. Full variable domain (outside the CDR3, taken from reference TRBV7-2 and TRBJ2-3): GAGVSQSPSNKVTEKGKDVELRCDPISGHTALYWYRQSLGQGLEFLIYFQGNSAPDKSGLPSDRFSAERTGGSVSTLTIQRTQQEDSAVYLCASSSKGGSGTDTQYFGPGTRLTVL.

The gene calls are TRBV11-2 and TRBJ2-3; 14 nucleotides line up with TRBD2. Trimming removed 10 bases from V and 2 bases from J; junction bases left unmatched: 11. This CDR3 has 17 residues. Germline-derived CDR1 and CDR2 are SGHAT and FQNNGV. CDR3 bases: TGTGCCACGCGATTAGGACTAGCGGGAGGACCCACAGATACGCAGTATTTT. As protein: CATRLGLAGGPTDTQYF.

The rearrangement joins TRBV15 to TRBJ2-6, with a possible D match to TRBD2 (5 bases). This CDR3 contains 15 residues. Germline V gene data show CDR1 as LNHNV and CDR2 as YYDKDF (reference sequence). V lost 1 base to trimming and J lost 4 bases, with 8 bases between them. The CDR3 here is CATSRGGLGANVLTF. CDR3 DNA sequence: TGTGCCACCAGCAGAGGAGGGTTAGGGGCCAACGTCCTGACTTTC. The complete variable domain, with remaining parts taken from reference TRBV15 and TRBJ2-6, reads DAMVIQNPRYQVTQFGKPVTLSCSQTLNHNVMYWYQQKSSQAPKLLFHYYDKDFNNEADTPDNFQSRRPNTSFCFLDIRSPGLGDTAMYLCATSRGGLGANVLTFGAGSRLTVL.

This clone has only a few counts. This sequence joins TRBV11-2 and TRBJ1-5; D gene uncertain. Between the trimmed V and J ends, which lost 1 base and 5 bases, there was a span of 6 bases. This CDR3 contains 13 residues. Germline loops: CDR1 SGHAT, CDR2 FQNNGV. This CDR3 reads CASSLVRDQPQHF. The CDR3 DNA sequence: TGTGCCAGCAGCTTAGTGAGGGATCAGCCCCAGCATTTT.

J is TRBJ2-3 and V is TRBV7-6, with a weak D call TRBD2 (7 bases). The CDR3 is 14 residues long. V was cut by 1 base and J by 5 bases, with 10 bases left in between. CDR1 and CDR2 (germline): SGHVS, FNYEAQ. This CDR3 reads CASSLGGGVDTQYF. Here the CDR3 DNA reads TGTGCCAGCAGCTTAGGAGGGGGGGTAGATACGCAGTATTTT.

The chain couples TRBV19 to TRBJ1-1, with a tentative D call TRBD1 (5 bases). CDR1 is LNHDA, CDR2 SQIVND, per germline (reference sequence). V was pared by 7 bases and J by 4 bases, with 31 bases between. This CDR3 is built from 19 residues. The CDR3: CASILAGREGNRLCTEAFF. CDR3 in DNA: TGTGCCAGTATCTTGGCGGGCAGGGAGGGGAATAGGCTCTGCACTGAAGCTTTCTTT.

This rearrangement joins TRBV4-2 to TRBJ1-1, with D unclear. The germline V and J ends were trimmed by 1 base and 3 bases, with 12 bases remaining between them. Germline V gene lookup returns CDR1 LGHNA and CDR2 YNFKEQ. The CDR3 consists of 15 residues. CDR3 in amino acids: CASSQGADGDTEAFF. The CDR3 DNA is TGTGCCAGCAGCCAAGGGGCAGACGGCGACACTGAAGCTTTCTTT.

The CDR3 spells CASSWWETQYF. In DNA form, the CDR3 reads TGTGCCAGCAGTTGGTGGGAGACCCAGTACTTC. The chain has TRBV2 and TRBJ2-5; D call uncertain. Per germline, CDR1 SNHLY and CDR2 FYNNEI. This CDR3 is 11 amino acids long. The germline V and J ends were trimmed by 5 bases and 5 bases, with 6 bases remaining between them.

The genes are TRBV6-1 and TRBJ1-2; possible D gene TRBD1, 6 bases. There are 16 residues in the CDR3. CDR1 is MNHNS, CDR2 SASEGT, per germline. Trimming cost V 3 bases and J 0 bases, with 14 bases left between them. CDR3 loop: CASSDSLWTANYGYTF. In DNA form, the CDR3 reads TGTGCCAGCAGTGATAGTCTCTGGACAGCTAACTATGGCTACACCTTC.

This chain uses TRBV5-5 with TRBJ1-3, with 8 nucleotides matching TRBD1. Germline V CDR1 and CDR2: SGHKS, YYEKEE (reference sequence). V gave up 0 bases and J gave up 3 bases; unmatched junction bases: 14. This CDR3 has 19 residues. CDR3 amino acids: CASSLGDRTYRPGGNTIYF. The CDR3 DNA is TGTGCCAGCAGCTTGGGGGACAGGACCTATCGGCCTGGTGGAAACACCATATATTTT.

The chain recombines TRBV11-3 with TRBJ1-6, with 7 bases matching TRBD1. The CDR3 consists of 20 residues. CDR1 is SGHNT and CDR2 is YENEEA in the germline V gene. With V trimmed by 0 bases and J by 7 bases, 18 bases remained unmatched. CDR3 region: CASSLDPHRGLDGVNSPLHF. In DNA form, the CDR3 reads TGTGCCAGCAGCTTAGATCCCCACAGGGGTCTGGACGGTGTAAATTCACCCCTCCACTTT.

This chain uses TRBV28 with TRBJ1-4; 7 bases align to TRBD1. The CDR3 extends over 15 amino acids. The V gene end was trimmed by 4 bases and the J gene end by 0 bases; junction bases not matched to a gene: 2. Germline V CDR1 and CDR2: MDHEN, SYDVKM. CDR3 amino acids: CASSWGTATNEKLFF. The DNA for the CDR3 is TGTGCCAGCAGTTGGGGGACAGCAACTAATGAAAAACTGTTTTTT.

Remarks on this clone: An end of the junction differs from the germline gene, which may be a read error. This sample includes further DNA sequences coding for the same CDR3. The V gene is TRBV11-1, the J gene TRBJ2-7; D gene unclear. Per germline, CDR1 SGHAT and CDR2 FQDESV (reference sequence). This CDR3 has 12 amino acids. The CDR3 sequence: CASSHISYEQYF. CDR3 bases: TGTGCCAGCAGCCATATCTCCTATGAGCAGTACTTC. The full variable domain, with the rest looked up from reference TRBV11-1 and TRBJ2-7, is EAEVAQSPRYKITEKSQAVAFWCDPISGHATLYWYRQILGQGPELLVQFQDESVVDDSQLPKDRFSAERLKGVDSTLKIQPAELGDSAMYLCASSHISYEQYFGPGTRLTVT.

CDR3 sequence reads: CAISGTEGSYEQYF. For the CDR3, the DNA is TGTGCCATCAGTGGGACGGAAGGTTCCTACGAGCAGTACTTC. The V gene is TRBV10-3, the J gene TRBJ2-5; D is unresolved. The J call is in doubt because the DNA end fits TRBJ2-7 better. This CDR3 has 14 amino acids. Germline V gives CDR1 ENHRY, CDR2 SYGVKD.

This chain joins TRBV5-1 and TRBJ2-1, with 7 nucleotides matching TRBD1. The germline V gene has CDR1 SGHRS and CDR2 YFSETQ. The CDR3 is 16 residues long. V lost 4 bases, J lost 4 bases, and 11 bases stayed unmatched. CDR3 sequence reads: CASSTFRDRAYNEQFF. The CDR3 DNA is TGCGCCAGCAGCACCTTCCGAGACAGGGCTTACAATGAGCAGTTCTTC.

CDR3 in amino acids: CASSETRITGGFLYGYTF. The CDR3 nucleotides read TGTGCCAGCAGTGAAACTCGAATCACAGGGGGGTTCCTCTATGGCTACACCTTC. The V call is TRBV6-1, the J call TRBJ1-2; 8 bases align to TRBD1. Trimming removed 2 bases from V and 4 bases from J; junction bases left unmatched: 15. The CDR3 covers 18 residues. Germline V CDR1 and CDR2: MNHNS, SASEGT.

The rearrangement uses TRBV6-5 and TRBJ2-3, with a weak D call TRBD2 (6 bases). CDR1 MNHEY and CDR2 SVGAGI come from the germline V gene. There are 15 residues in the CDR3. V lost 4 bases, J lost 0 bases, and 11 bases lay in between. The CDR3 sequence: CASSFLGGSTDTQYF. CDR3 DNA: TGTGCCAGCAGTTTCTTGGGGGGTAGCACAGATACGCAGTATTTT.

The J gene is TRBJ2-5, the V gene TRBV28; TRBD2 is a possible D gene (6 bases). The last part of the DNA fits TRBJ2-7 better; the J call may be wrong. The CDR3 spans 14 residues. Germline loops: CDR1 MDHEN, CDR2 SYDVKM. The CDR3 nucleotides are TGTGCCAGCAGTTTTTCGGGGACTGCTCTCGAGCAGTACTTC. Residues: CASSFSGTALEQYF.

The chain employs TRBV30 and TRBJ1-1; unclear D gene. V was clipped by 2 bases and J by 1 base, with 11 bases between them. The germline V gene encodes CDR1 GTSNPN and CDR2 SVGIG (reference sequence). The CDR3 has 14 residues. CDR3 in DNA: TGTGCCTGGAGTCTAGGACGAGGGAACACTGAAGCTTTCTTT. Translation: CAWSLGRGNTEAFF.